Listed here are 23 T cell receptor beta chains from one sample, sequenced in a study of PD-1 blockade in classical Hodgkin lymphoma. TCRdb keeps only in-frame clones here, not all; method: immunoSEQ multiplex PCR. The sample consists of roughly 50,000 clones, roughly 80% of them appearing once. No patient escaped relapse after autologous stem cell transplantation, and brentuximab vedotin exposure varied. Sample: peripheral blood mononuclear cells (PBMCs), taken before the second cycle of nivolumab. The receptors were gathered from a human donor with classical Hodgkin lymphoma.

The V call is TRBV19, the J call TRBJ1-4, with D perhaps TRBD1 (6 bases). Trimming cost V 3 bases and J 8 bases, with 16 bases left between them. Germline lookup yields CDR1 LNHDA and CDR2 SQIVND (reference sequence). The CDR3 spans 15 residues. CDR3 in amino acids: CASSMYRGPGEKLFF. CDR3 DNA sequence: TGTGCCAGTAGTATGTATCGGGGGCCGGGGGAAAAACTGTTTTTT.

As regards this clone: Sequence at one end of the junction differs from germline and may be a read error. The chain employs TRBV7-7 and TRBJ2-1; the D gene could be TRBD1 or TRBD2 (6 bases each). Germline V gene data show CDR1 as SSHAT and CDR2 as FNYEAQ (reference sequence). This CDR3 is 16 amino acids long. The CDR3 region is CASSLTPGASYNEQFF. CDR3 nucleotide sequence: TGTGCTAGCAGTTTGACCCCGGGGGCCTCCTACAATGAGCAGTTCTTC.

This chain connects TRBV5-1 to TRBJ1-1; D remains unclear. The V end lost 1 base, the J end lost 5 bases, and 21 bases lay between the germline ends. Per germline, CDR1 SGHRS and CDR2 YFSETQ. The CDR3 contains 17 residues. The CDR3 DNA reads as TGCGCCAGCAGCTTGTGGGTGAGTCCGAACCCGGGGACTGAAGCTTTCTTT. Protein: CASSLWVSPNPGTEAFF.

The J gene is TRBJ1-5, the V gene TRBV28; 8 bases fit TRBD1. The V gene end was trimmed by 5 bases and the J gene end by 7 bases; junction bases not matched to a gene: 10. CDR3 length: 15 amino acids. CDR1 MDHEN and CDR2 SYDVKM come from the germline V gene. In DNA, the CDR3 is TGTGCCAGCAGTGTGGACAGGGCGGTATGGCAGCCCCAGCATTTT. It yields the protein CASSVDRAVWQPQHF.

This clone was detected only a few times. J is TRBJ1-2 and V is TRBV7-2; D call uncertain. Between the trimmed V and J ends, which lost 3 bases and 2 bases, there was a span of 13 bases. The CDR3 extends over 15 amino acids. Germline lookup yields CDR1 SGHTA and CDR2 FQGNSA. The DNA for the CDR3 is TGTGCCAGCAGCTTTACCAGGACTTTGAACTATGGCTACACCTTC. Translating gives CASSFTRTLNYGYTF.

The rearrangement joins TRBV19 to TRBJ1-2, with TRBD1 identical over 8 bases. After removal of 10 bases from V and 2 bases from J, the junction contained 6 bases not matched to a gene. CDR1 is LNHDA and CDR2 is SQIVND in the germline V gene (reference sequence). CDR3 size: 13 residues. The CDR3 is CATARQGNYGYTF. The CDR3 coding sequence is TGTGCCACCGCGCGACAGGGGAACTATGGCTACACCTTC.

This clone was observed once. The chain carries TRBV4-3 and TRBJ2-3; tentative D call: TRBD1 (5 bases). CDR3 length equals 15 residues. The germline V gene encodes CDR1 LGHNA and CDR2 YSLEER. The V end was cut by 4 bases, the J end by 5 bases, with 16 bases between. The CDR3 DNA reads TGCGCCAGCAGCCTACAGGTCTCAGCCCGAGATACGCAGTATTTT. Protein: CASSLQVSARDTQYF.

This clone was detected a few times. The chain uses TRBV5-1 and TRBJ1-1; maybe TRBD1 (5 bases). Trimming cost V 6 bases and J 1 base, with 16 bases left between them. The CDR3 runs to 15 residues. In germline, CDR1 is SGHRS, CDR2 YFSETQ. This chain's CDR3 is CASKVGYRPNTEAFF. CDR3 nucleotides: TGCGCCAGCAAAGTTGGGTACAGGCCGAACACTGAAGCTTTCTTT.

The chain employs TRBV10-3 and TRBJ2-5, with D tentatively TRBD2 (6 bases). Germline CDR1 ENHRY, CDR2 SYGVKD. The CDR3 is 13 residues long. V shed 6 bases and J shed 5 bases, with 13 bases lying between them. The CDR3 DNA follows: TGTGCCATCAGCGACGGGAGCAAGGAGACCCAGTACTTC. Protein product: CAISDGSKETQYF.

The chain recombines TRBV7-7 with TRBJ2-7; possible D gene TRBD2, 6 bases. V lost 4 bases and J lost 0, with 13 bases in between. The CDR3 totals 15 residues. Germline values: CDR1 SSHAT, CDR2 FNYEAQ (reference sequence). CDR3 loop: CASSSRPGSSYEQYF. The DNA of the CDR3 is TGTGCCAGCAGCTCCCGGCCCGGGAGCTCCTACGAGCAGTACTTC.

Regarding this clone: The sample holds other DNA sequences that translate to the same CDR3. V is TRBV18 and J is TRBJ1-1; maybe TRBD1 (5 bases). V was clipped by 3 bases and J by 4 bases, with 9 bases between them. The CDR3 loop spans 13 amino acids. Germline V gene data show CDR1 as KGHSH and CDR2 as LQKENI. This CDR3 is CASSPRGGTEAFF. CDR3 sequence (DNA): TGTGCCAGCTCACCGAGGGGTGGCACTGAAGCTTTCTTT.

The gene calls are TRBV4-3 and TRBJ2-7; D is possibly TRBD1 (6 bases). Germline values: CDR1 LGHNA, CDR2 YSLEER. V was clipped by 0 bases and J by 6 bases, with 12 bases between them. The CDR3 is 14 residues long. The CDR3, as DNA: TGCGCCAGCAGCCAAGAACAGGGCTACGTCGAGCAGTACTTC. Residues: CASSQEQGYVEQYF.

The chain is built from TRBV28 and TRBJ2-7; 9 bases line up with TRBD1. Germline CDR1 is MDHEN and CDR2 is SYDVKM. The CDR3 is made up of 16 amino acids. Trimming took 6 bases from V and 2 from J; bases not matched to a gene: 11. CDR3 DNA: TGTGCCAGCAGCTCGCCCCGGACAGGGGCAACCTACGAGCAGTACTTC. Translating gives CASSSPRTGATYEQYF.

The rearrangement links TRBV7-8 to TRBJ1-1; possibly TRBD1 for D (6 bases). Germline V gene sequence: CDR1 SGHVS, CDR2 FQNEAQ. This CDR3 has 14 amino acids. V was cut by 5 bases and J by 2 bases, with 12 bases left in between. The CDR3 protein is CASSRGNQNTEAFF. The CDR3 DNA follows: TGTGCCAGCAGCAGGGGGAACCAAAACACTGAAGCTTTCTTT.

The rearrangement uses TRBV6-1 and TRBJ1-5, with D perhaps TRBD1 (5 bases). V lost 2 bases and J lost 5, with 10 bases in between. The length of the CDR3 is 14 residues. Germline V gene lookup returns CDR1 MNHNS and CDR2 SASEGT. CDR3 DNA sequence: TGTGCCAGCAGTGAAATCCTAGGGGATCAGCCCCAGCATTTT. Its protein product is CASSEILGDQPQHF.

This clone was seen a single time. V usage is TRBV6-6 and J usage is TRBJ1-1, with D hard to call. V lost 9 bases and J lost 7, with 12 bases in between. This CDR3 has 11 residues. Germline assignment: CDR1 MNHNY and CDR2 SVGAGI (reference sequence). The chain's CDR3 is CASFNSNEAFF. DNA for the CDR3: TGTGCCAGTTTCAACAGCAATGAAGCTTTCTTT.

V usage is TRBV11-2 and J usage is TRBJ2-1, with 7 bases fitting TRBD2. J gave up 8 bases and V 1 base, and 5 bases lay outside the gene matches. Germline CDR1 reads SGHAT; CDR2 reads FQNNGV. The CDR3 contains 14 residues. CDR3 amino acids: CASSLGAGRDEQFF. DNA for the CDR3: TGTGCCAGCAGCTTAGGGGCGGGGAGGGATGAGCAGTTCTTC.

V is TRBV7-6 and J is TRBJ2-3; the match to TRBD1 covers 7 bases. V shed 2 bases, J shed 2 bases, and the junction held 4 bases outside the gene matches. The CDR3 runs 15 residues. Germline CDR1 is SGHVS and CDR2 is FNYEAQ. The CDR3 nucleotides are TGTGCCAGCAGCTTAAGGACAGGATTCACAGATACGCAGTATTTT. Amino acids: CASSLRTGFTDTQYF.

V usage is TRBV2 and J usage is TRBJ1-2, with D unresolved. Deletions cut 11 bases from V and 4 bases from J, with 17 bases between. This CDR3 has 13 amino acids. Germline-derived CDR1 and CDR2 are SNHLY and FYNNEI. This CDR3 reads CAAGLGVPYGYTF. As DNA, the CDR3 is TGTGCCGCGGGGTTGGGAGTCCCCTATGGCTACACCTTC.

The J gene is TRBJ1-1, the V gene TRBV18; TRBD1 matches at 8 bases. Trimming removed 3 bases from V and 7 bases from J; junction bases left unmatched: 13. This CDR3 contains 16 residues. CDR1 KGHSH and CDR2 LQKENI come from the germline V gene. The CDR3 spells CASSPLPADREGEAFF. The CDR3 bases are TGTGCCAGCTCACCCCTTCCCGCGGACAGGGAAGGTGAAGCTTTCTTT.

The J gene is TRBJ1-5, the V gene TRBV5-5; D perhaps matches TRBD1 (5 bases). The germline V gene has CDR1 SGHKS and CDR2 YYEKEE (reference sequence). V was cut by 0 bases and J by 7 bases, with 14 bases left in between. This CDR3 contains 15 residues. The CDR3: CASSLDRPAGQPQHF. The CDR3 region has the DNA TGTGCCAGCAGCTTGGACAGACCGGCAGGGCAGCCCCAGCATTTT.

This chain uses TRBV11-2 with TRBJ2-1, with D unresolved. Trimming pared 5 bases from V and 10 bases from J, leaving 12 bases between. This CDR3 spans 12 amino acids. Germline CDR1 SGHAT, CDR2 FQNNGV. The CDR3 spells CASSPPWAEQFF. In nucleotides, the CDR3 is TGTGCCAGCAGCCCCCCATGGGCGGAGCAGTTCTTC.

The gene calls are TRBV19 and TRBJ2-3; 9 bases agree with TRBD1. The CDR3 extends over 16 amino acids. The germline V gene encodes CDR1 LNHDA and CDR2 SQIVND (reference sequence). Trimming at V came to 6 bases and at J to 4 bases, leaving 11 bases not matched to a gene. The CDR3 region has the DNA TGTGCCAGTAGACCGAACGGACAGGGGCAATCAGATACGCAGTATTTT. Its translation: CASRPNGQGQSDTQYF.